This TCR beta chain was observed in a study of sequential checkpoint blockade in melanoma. Study at large: Patients were randomized 1:1 to nivolumab-then-ipilimumab or ipilimumab-then-nivolumab first-line. Maintenance nivolumab came after either treatment sequence.

Noted treatment: randomized to nivolumab then ipilimumab (arm A) or the reverse (arm B). DNA-damaging chemotherapy had not been given to any patient beforehand. PBMC sorting kept live CD3+CD8+ cells without CD19 or CD56. Method: immunoSEQ multiplex PCR; TCRdb's copy keeps in-frame clones and lacks some. The sample has 25,000 to 30,000 clones; approximately 83% are singletons. Sequencing used CD8+ T cells sorted from blood (inferred from file names), obtained from a patient given nivolumab and ipilimumab in sequence. This TCR came from a human donor with melanoma.

CDR3 DNA: TGTGCCAGCAGCGAATATACCCGACAGCTCAATGAAAAACTGTTTTTT. It yields the protein CASSEYTRQLNEKLFF. This sequence joins TRBV6-1 and TRBJ1-4; possibly TRBD1 for D (5 bases). The CDR3 sequence is 16 residues long. V was shortened by 6 bases and J by 5 bases, with 19 bases between the two germline ends. Germline CDR1 MNHNS, CDR2 SASEGT.